The clone carrying this TCR beta chain was counted a few times. Its antigen remains unknown. Isolation yielded PBMCs, at least 6.5 million per sample, in every case. With each sample, at least 6 micrograms of total RNA were extracted. Trimming pared 5 bases from V and 7 bases from J, leaving 15 bases between. Germline loops: CDR1 DFQATT, CDR2 SNEGSKA (reference sequence). This CDR3 region has 12 residues. The sample belongs to a study of blood T cells in healthy people across ages. Primed by a sample-barcoded 5' primer and a J-beta primer mix, a second PCR proceeded for 7 to 11 cycles. In TCRdb, the 5' RACE reads were re-called with MiXCR into one record per CDR3 protein. The sample has over 1,500,000 distinct CDR3 sequences, approximately 40% seen once. Overall study results and limits: Age brought a roughly linear fall in TCR beta diversity measured per million T cells.

This TCR derives from a human donor in good health. The rearrangement joins TRBV20-1 to TRBJ2-7, with D maybe TRBD1 (6 bases). Sequenced input: blood. The CDR3 is CSAAGTTREQYF. The CDR3 DNA follows: TGCAGTGCTGCCGGGACAACGAGGGAGCAGTACTTC.